A single sample gave rise to the 24 T cell receptor beta chains below, sequenced in a study of shared clonotypes between healthy human individuals. The assay was immunoSEQ multiplex PCR, and TCRdb's table has in-frame clones only and misses some. The table shows approximately 2.3 million clones, with over 85% occurring only once. Sequenced: naive CD4+ T cells from PBMCs. Subset described: CD45RA+ positively selected. The receptors shown here come from a young man in good health. Some clones in this sample may be carry-over from other donors' samples.

This chain uses TRBV15 with TRBJ1-2; D may be TRBD1 (5 bases). Germline lookup yields CDR1 LNHNV and CDR2 YYDKDF (reference sequence). There are 12 residues in the CDR3. With 0 bases removed from V and 13 bases from J, the gap between germline ends came to 12 bases. CDR3 protein: CATSRDAVQGTF. CDR3 sequence (DNA): TGTGCCACCAGCAGAGATGCGGTCCAGGGCACCTTC.

The V and J genes are TRBV7-9 and TRBJ2-2; 8 positions match TRBD1. J lost 5 bases, V lost 6 bases, and 11 bases had no gene match. The germline V gene encodes CDR1 SEHNR and CDR2 FQNEAQ (reference sequence). The CDR3 contains 16 residues. Here the CDR3 DNA reads TGTGCCAGCAGGCGGATTGGGACAGGAGGGACCGGGGAGCTGTTTTTT. Translation gives CASRRIGTGGTGELFF.

The V call is TRBV28, the J call TRBJ2-1, with TRBD1 identical over 7 bases. Germline V gene sequence: CDR1 MDHEN, CDR2 SYDVKM. The CDR3 length is 14 residues. J lost 8 bases, V lost 6 bases, and 10 bases had no gene match. This CDR3 reads CASRPPGQVHEQFF. For the CDR3, the DNA is TGTGCCAGCAGACCCCCCGGACAGGTACATGAGCAGTTCTTC.

The chain has TRBV28 and TRBJ1-1, with a weak D call TRBD1 (5 bases). Between the trimmed V and J ends, which lost 11 bases and 2 bases, there was a span of 18 bases. The CDR3 is 14 amino acids. Germline V CDR1 and CDR2: MDHEN, SYDVKM. CDR3 nucleotides: TGTGCCGCAGAAAGTGGGACCGCAAACACTGAAGCTTTCTTT. Its translation: CAAESGTANTEAFF.

J is TRBJ1-1 and V is TRBV19; D remains ambiguous. V was trimmed by 8 bases and J by 1 base, leaving 14 bases between them. Germline V gene data show CDR1 as LNHDA and CDR2 as SQIVND (reference sequence). The CDR3 length is 14 residues. The CDR3: CASRTGRANTEAFF. Written as DNA, the CDR3 is TGTGCCAGTCGGACCGGGAGGGCGAACACTGAAGCTTTCTTT.

As concerns this clone: The same CDR3 also results from other DNA sequences found in this sample. This rearrangement joins TRBV5-4 to TRBJ1-2; D is unresolved. V gave up 0 bases and J gave up 3 bases, with 6 bases separating them. Germline CDR1 reads SGHNT; CDR2 reads YYREEE (reference sequence). This CDR3 region has 13 residues. The CDR3 sequence: CASSLGRDYGYTF. The CDR3 coding sequence is TGTGCCAGCAGCTTGGGGAGAGACTATGGCTACACCTTC.

This rearrangement joins TRBV5-1 to TRBJ2-1; 11 nucleotides line up with TRBD1. The CDR3 totals 15 residues. J gave up 5 bases and V 6 bases, and 7 bases lay outside the gene matches. The germline gives CDR1 SGHRS, CDR2 YFSETQ. CDR3: CASTLGTGGDNEQFF. CDR3 DNA: TGCGCCAGCACCCTGGGGACAGGGGGGGACAATGAGCAGTTCTTC.

The chain has TRBV7-3 and TRBJ2-5, with 9 bases that match TRBD1. CDR3 size: 13 residues. With 5 bases clipped from V and 5 bases from J, the junction kept 3 bases outside the gene matches. Germline V gene lookup returns CDR1 SGHTA and CDR2 FQGTGA. CDR3 residues: CASSRGTGETQYF. CDR3 nucleotides: TGTGCCAGCAGCCGCGGGACAGGGGAGACCCAGTACTTC.

As concerns this clone: The same CDR3 also results from other DNA sequences found in this sample. This chain connects TRBV19 to TRBJ2-2, with a possible D match to TRBD1 (6 bases). Looked up from germline, CDR1 is LNHDA and CDR2 is SQIVND (reference sequence). The CDR3 loop spans 13 amino acids. V lost 3 bases and J 4 bases, leaving 6 bases between the germline ends. In DNA form, the CDR3 reads TGTGCCAGTAGTATCAGGGGCACCGGGGAGCTGTTTTTT. This encodes CASSIRGTGELFF. Filled out from reference TRBV19 and TRBJ2-2, the complete variable domain reads DGGITQSPKYLFRKEGQNVTLSCEQNLNHDAMYWYRQDPGQGLRLIYYSQIVNDFQKGDIAEGYSVSREKKESFPLTVTSAQKNPTAFYLCASSIRGTGELFFGEGSRLTVL.

The chain links TRBV6-6 to TRBJ2-7, with D possibly matching TRBD2 (6 bases). CDR3 size: 15 residues. CDR1 is MNHNY, CDR2 SVGAGI, per germline (reference sequence). Trimming cost V 7 bases and J 1 base, with 17 bases left between them. CDR3 coding DNA: TGTGCCAGCACCCCGGTAGCGGAGGGTTCCTACGAGCAGTACTTC. Amino acids: CASTPVAEGSYEQYF.

This sequence joins TRBV11-3 and TRBJ2-3; D gene uncertain. V was clipped by 4 bases and J by 4 bases, with 9 bases between them. Per germline, CDR1 SGHNT and CDR2 YENEEA. This CDR3 contains 13 residues. The DNA of the CDR3 is TGTGCCAGCAGCTCCTCCCGAGCAGATACGCAGTATTTT. Amino acids: CASSSSRADTQYF.

V and J are TRBV11-3 and TRBJ2-5, with TRBD1 matching 10 bases. This CDR3 is built from 16 residues. Germline V gives CDR1 SGHNT, CDR2 YENEEA. V trimming: 1 base; J trimming: 0 bases; junction bases outside the gene matches: 2. CDR3 sequence: CASSLGGQGDQETQYF. The CDR3 bases are TGTGCCAGCAGCTTAGGCGGACAGGGGGACCAAGAGACCCAGTACTTC. The full variable domain, with the rest looked up from reference TRBV11-3 and TRBJ2-5, is EAGVVQSPRYKIIEKKQPVAFWCNPISGHNTLYWYLQNLGQGPELLIRYENEEAVDDSQLPKDRFSAERLKGVDSTLKIQPAELGDSAVYLCASSLGGQGDQETQYFGPGTRLLVL.

The chain links TRBV7-9 to TRBJ2-7, with a possible D match to TRBD2 (6 bases). V lost 4 bases, J lost 6 bases, and 16 bases lay in between. Germline V lookup: CDR1 SEHNR, CDR2 FQNEAQ (reference sequence). The CDR3 runs to 14 residues. CDR3 sequence reads: CASSSAGPLPEQYF. The CDR3 coding sequence is TGTGCCAGCAGCTCCGCGGGACCCCTCCCCGAGCAGTACTTC.

Turning to this clone: Other DNA sequences within the sample encode an identical CDR3. This chain connects TRBV2 to TRBJ2-7; TRBD2 matches 13 bases. The CDR3 sequence is 14 residues long. V dropped 6 bases and J dropped 2; count of bases not matched to a gene: 1. Per germline, CDR1 SNHLY and CDR2 FYNNEI. The CDR3 sequence: CASRGTSGAYEQYF. The CDR3 region has the DNA TGTGCCAGCAGGGGGACTAGCGGGGCCTACGAGCAGTACTTC.

CDR3 in DNA: TGTGCCAGCACGGGGAGGACCCCTTACAATGAGCAGTTCTTC. Translation: CASTGRTPYNEQFF. The V call is TRBV28, the J call TRBJ2-1; possibly TRBD2 for D (6 bases). Germline V gene lookup returns CDR1 MDHEN and CDR2 SYDVKM. V lost 7 bases to trimming and J lost 4 bases, with 14 bases between them. There are 14 residues in the CDR3.

This sequence joins TRBV28 and TRBJ2-7; D is unresolved. Between the trimmed V and J ends, which lost 4 bases and 4 bases, there was a span of 8 bases. This CDR3 region has 12 residues. Looked up from germline, CDR1 is MDHEN and CDR2 is SYDVKM. The CDR3 DNA reads TGTGCCAGCAGTTCCCTTAAGTACGAGCAGTACTTC. Its protein is CASSSLKYEQYF. The full variable domain, rest sourced from reference TRBV28 and TRBJ2-7, is DVKVTQSSRYLVKRTGEKVFLECVQDMDHENMFWYRQDPGLGLRLIYFSYDVKMKEKGDIPEGYSVSREKKERFSLILESASTNQTSMYLCASSSLKYEQYFGPGTRLTVT.

This clone was observed a single time. This chain joins TRBV6-1 and TRBJ1-2; weak D call: TRBD1 (6 bases). Deletions cut 3 bases from V and 4 bases from J, with 18 bases between. The CDR3 extends over 16 amino acids. Germline V gene lookup returns CDR1 MNHNS and CDR2 SASEGT. CDR3 sequence: CASSEIQGAAGYGYTF. For the CDR3, the DNA is TGTGCCAGCAGTGAGATACAGGGAGCCGCGGGCTATGGCTACACCTTC.

V and J are TRBV7-9 and TRBJ2-5, with 8 bases matching TRBD1. The germline CDR1 and CDR2 sequences are SEHNR and FQNEAQ (reference sequence). This CDR3 is built from 13 residues. V shed 4 bases, J shed 2 bases, and the junction held 0 bases outside the gene matches. The CDR3 sequence is CASSYRGQETQYF. Here the CDR3 DNA reads TGTGCCAGCAGCTACAGGGGGCAAGAGACCCAGTACTTC.

This chain joins TRBV7-3 and TRBJ2-1, with unresolved D. This CDR3 comprises 16 residues. Trimming shortened V by 0 bases and J by 0 bases, and 9 bases separated the two germline ends. Germline V lookup: CDR1 SGHTA, CDR2 FQGTGA. DNA for the CDR3: TGTGCCAGCAGCTTAACTGGGGTCCCCTCCTACAATGAGCAGTTCTTC. Translated: CASSLTGVPSYNEQFF.

The chain couples TRBV18 to TRBJ2-1; 8 nucleotides match TRBD2. V shed 10 bases and J 4 bases; nucleotides not matched to a gene: 12. Germline lookup yields CDR1 KGHSH and CDR2 LQKENI. The CDR3 is 15 residues long. CDR3 sequence (DNA): TGTGCCACCACGGGGGGGCCAGGGTCTTACAATGAGCAGTTCTTC. Translating it yields CATTGGPGSYNEQFF.

The chain has TRBV6-6 and TRBJ2-2; a possible D gene is TRBD2 (5 bases). CDR1 is MNHNY and CDR2 is SVGAGI in the germline V gene (reference sequence). The CDR3 spans 14 residues. Trimming pared 8 bases from V and 4 bases from J, leaving 14 bases between. CDR3 nucleotide sequence: TGTGCCAGCTTACCGACACGGGGCACCGGGGAGCTGTTTTTT. This codes for CASLPTRGTGELFF.

The rearrangement joins TRBV2 to TRBJ1-1; D gene unclear. The CDR3 extends over 14 amino acids. Trimming left V 10 bases short and J 4 bases short, with 19 bases between. Germline CDR1 SNHLY, CDR2 FYNNEI. CDR3 residues: CANRKAEGSTEAFF. The CDR3 nucleotides are TGTGCCAACCGCAAGGCGGAAGGATCCACTGAAGCTTTCTTT.

The genes are TRBV2 and TRBJ2-1; D might be TRBD2 (5 bases). The ends were cut back, 2 bases at V and 10 bases at J, with 9 bases in the middle. The CDR3 consists of 12 residues. CDR1 is SNHLY and CDR2 is FYNNEI in the germline V gene. The CDR3 spells CASSENRGEQFF. The DNA of the CDR3 is TGTGCCAGCAGTGAAAACCGAGGGGAGCAGTTCTTC.

This rearrangement joins TRBV5-1 to TRBJ2-7, with 8 bases lining up with TRBD1. The CDR3 is 16 amino acids. Trimming took 4 bases from V and 6 from J; bases not matched to a gene: 15. Per the germline V gene, CDR1 is SGHRS and CDR2 is YFSETQ. The DNA for the CDR3 is TGCGCCAGCAGCGCAGACTCCGGACAGGGTTCAGGCGAGCAGTACTTC. Its translation is CASSADSGQGSGEQYF.